The 20 T cell receptor beta chains reported below all come from one sample, sequenced in a study of T cell repertoires in cytomegalovirus infection. Each CDR3 protein is one row after TCRdb ran MiXCR on the reads. This table has around 100,000 distinct CDR3 sequences, under 55% appearing once. These receptors are not linked to any known antigen. The sample here was CD8+ T cells from cultured PBMCs, taken from culture after CMV antigen stimulation. The receptors shown here come from a human donor in good health (CMV status not recorded). Some clones in this sample may be carry-over from other donors' samples.

This chain uses TRBV6-1 with TRBJ1-2; D uncertain. The V end was cut by 2 bases, the J end by 8 bases, with 15 bases between. CDR1 and CDR2 from the germline V gene are MNHNS and SASEGT. This CDR3 region has 14 residues. DNA of the CDR3: TGTGCCAGCAGTGAACCCCTTCTCTGGGTAGGCTACACCTTC. It is translated as CASSEPLLWVGYTF.

This clonotype occurred many times. The chain joins TRBV27 to TRBJ2-7; D unresolved. Germline CDR1 and CDR2: MNHEY and SMNVEV (reference sequence). V gave up 5 bases and J gave up 1 base, with 9 bases separating them. CDR3 length: 13 residues. CDR3 in DNA: TGTGCCAGCAGTCTGACCTCGTCCTACGAGCAGTACTTC. Its translation is CASSLTSSYEQYF.

This chain joins TRBV7-9 and TRBJ1-2; 10 nucleotides line up with TRBD1. The length of the CDR3 is 19 residues. V shed 4 bases and J 1 base; nucleotides not matched to a gene: 15. Germline loops: CDR1 SEHNR, CDR2 FQNEAQ (reference sequence). CDR3: CASSSQTWGRTGGNYGYTF. CDR3 DNA: TGTGCCAGCAGCTCGCAGACCTGGGGAAGGACAGGGGGTAACTATGGCTACACCTTC.

The gene calls are TRBV19 and TRBJ2-1, with 11 nucleotides matching TRBD2. CDR1 is LNHDA, CDR2 SQIVND, per germline (reference sequence). With 0 bases clipped from V and 7 bases from J, the junction kept 5 bases outside the gene matches. The CDR3 totals 16 residues. Here the CDR3 DNA reads TGTGCCAGTAGTATAGACCAGGGACTAGCGGTAAATGAGCAGTTCTTC. Its protein product is CASSIDQGLAVNEQFF. The full variable domain, rest sourced from reference TRBV19 and TRBJ2-1, is DGGITQSPKYLFRKEGQNVTLSCEQNLNHDAMYWYRQDPGQGLRLIYYSQIVNDFQKGDIAEGYSVSREKKESFPLTVTSAQKNPTAFYLCASSIDQGLAVNEQFFGPGTRLTVL.

This chain links TRBV11-3 with TRBJ2-3, with D maybe TRBD1 (5 bases). CDR3 length: 13 amino acids. CDR1 is SGHNT, CDR2 YENEEA, per germline. The CDR3 DNA reads as TGTGCTAGTGGGGCTTGGTCCGGAGATACGCAGTATTTT. This encodes CASGAWSGDTQYF.

This clonotype turned up a few times. CDR3 sequence: CASSLGAVGEQFF. The CDR3 DNA is TGTGCCAGCAGCTTAGGAGCAGTGGGTGAGCAGTTCTTC. This chain connects TRBV7-2 to TRBJ2-1; D uncertain. The V end was cut by 1 base, the J end by 9 bases, with 10 bases between. The germline gives CDR1 SGHTA, CDR2 FQGNSA. This CDR3 region has 13 residues.

The chain links TRBV6-1 to TRBJ2-4; TRBD2 matches at 7 bases. The CDR3 totals 16 residues. The V segment lost 6 bases and the J segment 2 bases; nucleotides outside the gene matches: 10. CDR1 is MNHNS and CDR2 is SASEGT in the germline V gene. CDR3 bases: TGTGCCAGCAGACAAGCGGGGAGCGAAACCAAAAACATTCAGTACTTC. Translation gives CASRQAGSETKNIQYF.

The chain carries TRBV12-3 or TRBV12-4 and TRBJ1-5; the D is unclear. V gave up 2 bases and J gave up 2 bases, with 7 bases separating them. The CDR3 is 14 amino acids. The CDR3 spells CASSLLVGNQPQHF. The CDR3 DNA is TGTGCCAGCAGTTTACTTGTAGGCAATCAGCCCCAGCATTTT.

This clonotype has only a few counts. DNA for the CDR3: TGTGCCAGCAGCCGAGGGGCATTTGAATCCTACAATGAGCAGTTCTTC. Protein: CASSRGAFESYNEQFF. The chain links TRBV7-4 to TRBJ2-1; D is tentatively TRBD1 or TRBD2 (5 bases each). V was shortened by 5 bases and J by 1 base, with 15 bases between the two germline ends. Germline CDR1 SGHVT, CDR2 SQSDAQ. This CDR3 has 16 amino acids.

In this sample, this clonotype turned up a few times. The rearrangement uses TRBV20-1 and TRBJ2-7; 10 bases line up with TRBD2. The J segment lost 3 bases and the V segment lost 3 bases, leaving 8 bases of the junction unmatched. CDR3 length: 15 residues. Germline CDR1 and CDR2: DFQATT and SNEGSKA (reference sequence). The DNA of the CDR3 is TGCAGTGCTAGGGATCTAGCGGGGGTTTACTACGAGCAGTACTTC. This encodes CSARDLAGVYYEQYF.

The chain joins TRBV19 to TRBJ1-2, with 11 positions matching TRBD1. Losses at the gene ends were 8 bases for V and 5 bases for J; bases not matched to a gene: 7. CDR3 length equals 14 residues. The V gene's germline CDR1 is LNHDA and CDR2 SQIVND (reference sequence). This chain's CDR3 is CASLPGQGAYGYTF. CDR3 nucleotides: TGTGCCAGTCTCCCCGGACAGGGGGCGTATGGCTACACCTTC. The full variable domain, rest sourced from reference TRBV19 and TRBJ1-2, is DGGITQSPKYLFRKEGQNVTLSCEQNLNHDAMYWYRQDPGQGLRLIYYSQIVNDFQKGDIAEGYSVSREKKESFPLTVTSAQKNPTAFYLCASLPGQGAYGYTFGSGTRLTVV.

The chain carries TRBV6-5 and TRBJ2-5; D is ambiguous. CDR1 and CDR2 from the germline V gene are MNHEY and SVGAGI. Trimming stripped 2 bases from V and 5 bases from J, with 9 bases between. This CDR3 region has 13 residues. The CDR3: CASSYGVLETQYF. CDR3 DNA: TGTGCCAGCAGTTACGGGGTCCTGGAGACCCAGTACTTC.

The chain has TRBV4-1 and TRBJ2-2; D uncertain. This CDR3 has 13 residues. Germline CDR1 MGHRA, CDR2 YSYEKL. V lost 0 bases, J lost 2 bases, and 1 base lay in between. The chain's CDR3 is CASSQDNTGELFF. The CDR3 DNA reads as TGCGCCAGCAGCCAAGATAACACCGGGGAGCTGTTTTTT.

This clonotype was observed a single time. The chain recombines TRBV20-1 with TRBJ2-5, with 13 bases lining up with TRBD2. Germline lookup yields CDR1 DFQATT and CDR2 SNEGSKA (reference sequence). The CDR3 loop spans 14 amino acids. J gave up 5 bases and V 6 bases, and 6 bases lay outside the gene matches. The CDR3 DNA reads TGCAGTGCCAATGAGGGACTAGCGGGGGAGACCCAGTACTTC. It codes for CSANEGLAGETQYF.

The V call is TRBV12-3 or TRBV12-4, the J call TRBJ1-3; possible D gene TRBD1, 5 bases. Trimming pared 5 bases from V and 0 bases from J, leaving 11 bases between. This CDR3 contains 15 residues. The CDR3 bases are TGTGCCAGCAGTCAGGGACGGGACTCTGGAAACACCATATATTTT. Amino acids: CASSQGRDSGNTIYF.

As regards this clonotype: The junction differs from germline at one of its ends, possibly a read error. The chain couples TRBV27 to TRBJ1-1; D perhaps matches TRBD1 (5 bases). Germline V CDR1 and CDR2: MNHEY, SMNVEV (reference sequence). CDR3 size: 12 residues. This CDR3 reads CASGKGNAEAFF. DNA of the CDR3: TGTGCCAGCGGCAAGGGGAACGCTGAAGCTTTCTTT.

This chain links TRBV7-9 with TRBJ2-1; TRBD1 matches 7 bases. The CDR3 extends over 17 amino acids. V shed 1 base and J 6 bases; nucleotides not matched to a gene: 12. CDR1 SEHNR and CDR2 FQNEAQ come from the germline V gene (reference sequence). CDR3 residues: CASSLGETGHPPNEQFF. In DNA, the CDR3 is TGTGCCAGCAGCTTAGGGGAGACAGGGCACCCACCCAATGAGCAGTTCTTC.

The chain recombines TRBV27 with TRBJ1-4, with TRBD1 matching 7 bases. The CDR3 is made up of 15 amino acids. Germline-derived CDR1 and CDR2 are MNHEY and SMNVEV (reference sequence). The J segment lost 0 bases and the V segment lost 6 bases, leaving 4 bases of the junction unmatched. The CDR3 spells CASSRGTATNEKLFF. The CDR3 DNA reads TGTGCCAGCAGCCGTGGGACAGCAACTAATGAAAAACTGTTTTTT.

This clonotype came up a few times. The chain combines TRBV18 with TRBJ2-3; 9 nucleotides line up with TRBD2. The V and J ends lost 2 bases and 4 bases, in that order; junction bases with no gene match: 7. The CDR3 extends over 16 amino acids. CDR1 is KGHSH and CDR2 is LQKENI in the germline V gene. The CDR3 reads CASSPVASGDADTQYF. The DNA for the CDR3 is TGTGCCAGCTCACCAGTCGCTAGCGGGGATGCAGATACGCAGTATTTT.

The chain recombines TRBV12-3 or TRBV12-4 with TRBJ2-7; TRBD1 agrees at 10 bases. The CDR3 spans 16 residues. Germline trimming cut 3 bases from V and 6 bases from J; bases unmatched to any gene: 11. The CDR3, as DNA: TGTGCCAGCAGTTTGGAGGGACAGGGGCCTTTGGGCGAGCAGTACTTC. Its protein product is CASSLEGQGPLGEQYF.